One sample yielded the 27 T cell receptor beta chains listed below, sequenced in a study of human T cells and chemical hapten exposure. TCRdb independently ran MiXCR on the RACE reads; one entry per CDR3 protein. The top ten hold 2.5% to 3% of the sample, which has around 120,000 distinct CDR3 sequences, approximately 12% seen once. Time point given: pre-sensitization, week 0. Treatment: therapeutic diphenylcyclopropenone sensitization with weekly scalp DPC. The sample consisted of whole blood, taken in connection with sensitization to the hapten diphenylcyclopropenone (DPC). These TCRs come from a woman younger than 30 with alopecia areata. Some clones in this sample may be carry-over from other donors' samples.

The chain recombines TRBV28 with TRBJ1-2; D is possibly TRBD1 (6 bases). The CDR3 covers 12 residues. Trimming stripped 5 bases from V and 5 bases from J, with 9 bases between. Germline loops: CDR1 MDHEN, CDR2 SYDVKM. CDR3 DNA sequence: TGTGCCAGCAGTCAGGGGTGGTATGGCTACACCTTC. Translated: CASSQGWYGYTF.

In this sample, this clonotype turned up a few times. CDR3 region: CASSQDPPPTDRRNEQYF. The CDR3 bases are TGCGCCAGCAGCCAAGATCCCCCCCCGACGGACCGAAGGAACGAGCAGTACTTC. The chain joins TRBV4-3 to TRBJ2-7, with D unclear. Germline V CDR1 and CDR2: LGHNA, YSLEER. The CDR3 spans 18 residues. V lost 0 bases to trimming and J lost 5 bases, with 23 bases between them.

The chain recombines TRBV10-3 with TRBJ2-1, with 7 bases that match TRBD2. J was trimmed by 1 base and V by 6 bases; bases with no gene match: 9. The germline V gene encodes CDR1 ENHRY and CDR2 SYGVKD. The CDR3 is made up of 16 amino acids. DNA for the CDR3: TGTGCCATCAGCCAATCAAGCGGGGAATCCTACAATGAGCAGTTCTTC. This codes for CAISQSSGESYNEQFF.

This clonotype was counted only a few times. V is TRBV5-6 and J is TRBJ2-3; TRBD1 aligns across 8 bases. This CDR3 is built from 15 residues. CDR1 and CDR2 (germline): SGHDT, YYEEEE. V was clipped by 4 bases and J by 2 bases; unmatched bases: 6. The CDR3 sequence: CASSRQGLHTDTQYF. The CDR3 DNA sequence: TGTGCCAGCAGCCGACAGGGGCTCCACACAGATACGCAGTATTTT.

This sequence joins TRBV5-1 and TRBJ1-2, with no clear D. Trimming cost V 5 bases and J 2 bases, with 16 bases left between them. CDR3 size: 15 residues. CDR1 SGHRS and CDR2 YFSETQ come from the germline V gene. The CDR3 region has the DNA TGCGCCAGCAGACGATCCGGAGGCAGCAACTATGGCTACACCTTC. Translated: CASRRSGGSNYGYTF.

The sample holds a few counts of this clonotype. The chain joins TRBV2 to TRBJ1-2, with 8 bases matching TRBD1. The CDR3 covers 13 residues. The germline V gene encodes CDR1 SNHLY and CDR2 FYNNEI. The V and J ends lost 8 bases and 4 bases, in that order; junction bases with no gene match: 6. CDR3 DNA: TGTGCCAGCGACCGACAGGGGCCCTATGGCTACACCTTC. It codes for CASDRQGPYGYTF.

The chain has TRBV29-1 and TRBJ2-5, with D tentatively TRBD1 (5 bases). Trimming removed 7 bases at V and 2 bases at J, with 14 bases between. CDR1 SQVTM and CDR2 ANQGSEA come from the germline V gene. CDR3 length: 13 amino acids. DNA of the CDR3: TGCAGCGCCGCAAGGGGCCTACAAGAGACCCAGTACTTC. This sequence encodes CSAARGLQETQYF. The variable domain in full, with the rest retrieved from reference TRBV29-1 and TRBJ2-5, is SAVISQKPSRDICQRGTSLTIQCQVDSQVTMMFWYRQQPGQSLTLIATANQGSEATYESGFVIDKFPISRPNLTFSTLTVSNMSPEDSSIYLCSAARGLQETQYFGPGTRLLVL.

This clonotype was found a few times. The chain links TRBV27 to TRBJ1-2; tentative D call: TRBD1 (6 bases). The CDR3 consists of 14 residues. Trimming left V 3 bases short and J 6 bases short, with 14 bases between. Germline CDR1 MNHEY, CDR2 SMNVEV (reference sequence). The CDR3 region has the DNA TGTGCCAGCAGTTTGTCTGACAGGTTGGATGGCTACACCTTC. Its protein product is CASSLSDRLDGYTF.

The chain uses TRBV5-6 and TRBJ2-1; D gene ambiguous. Per the germline V gene, CDR1 is SGHDT and CDR2 is YYEEEE. This CDR3 contains 14 residues. The V gene lost 1 base and the J gene lost 2 bases, with 7 bases spanning the gap. The CDR3 sequence is CASSLTTTYNEQFF. The CDR3 region has the DNA TGTGCCAGCAGCTTGACAACCACCTACAATGAGCAGTTCTTC.

The chain uses TRBV9 and TRBJ1-4, with D unclear. This CDR3 has 16 residues. From germline, CDR1 is SGDLS and CDR2 YYNGEE. V was cut by 0 bases and J by 8 bases, with 17 bases left in between. CDR3 sequence reads: CASSVVRETSREKLFF. The CDR3, as DNA: TGTGCCAGCAGCGTAGTCAGAGAGACCTCAAGGGAAAAACTGTTTTTT.

This clonotype was seen a few times. The chain is built from TRBV11-2 and TRBJ2-5; D gene uncertain. The CDR3 extends over 17 amino acids. The V gene lost 3 bases and the J gene lost 5 bases, with 22 bases spanning the gap. CDR1 is SGHAT and CDR2 is FQNNGV in the germline V gene. DNA of the CDR3: TGTGCCAGCAGCTTTTTATCCGGACGCCGGCCCCGGGAGACCCAGTACTTC. Residues: CASSFLSGRRPRETQYF.

This clonotype showed up many times. The J gene is TRBJ1-5, the V gene TRBV2, with D perhaps TRBD1 (5 bases). Germline-derived CDR1 and CDR2 are SNHLY and FYNNEI. The length of the CDR3 is 16 residues. V dropped 4 bases and J dropped 2 bases, with 15 bases sitting between them. The CDR3 nucleotides read TGTGCCAGCAGTGCGAGATGGGGGGGTGGCAATCAGCCCCAGCATTTT. Translation gives CASSARWGGGNQPQHF.

This clonotype was counted ten times or more. The rearrangement joins TRBV6-6 to TRBJ2-2; perhaps TRBD2 as D (6 bases). The V gene lost 11 bases and the J gene lost 4 bases, with 14 bases spanning the gap. CDR3 length equals 13 residues. Germline CDR1 is MNHNY and CDR2 is SVGAGI (reference sequence). CDR3 sequence: CASLLALTGELFF. CDR3 bases: TGTGCCTCCCTCCTAGCGCTCACCGGGGAGCTGTTTTTT.

This chain joins TRBV6-5 and TRBJ1-5; no clear D gene. In germline, CDR1 is MNHEY, CDR2 SVGAGI. Between the trimmed V and J ends, which lost 4 bases and 3 bases, there was a span of 7 bases. There are 13 residues in the CDR3. The CDR3 loop reads CASSLDTNQPQHF. The CDR3 bases are TGTGCCAGCAGTTTAGACACCAATCAGCCCCAGCATTTT.

Ten or more counts support this clonotype. In DNA, the CDR3 is TGCAGTGCTAGAGACGCTTGGAGGACCAATCAGCCCCAGCATTTT. It translates to CSARDAWRTNQPQHF. This chain joins TRBV20-1 and TRBJ1-5; no clear D gene. V was shortened by 0 bases and J by 3 bases, with 12 bases between the two germline ends. The CDR3 extends over 15 amino acids. The germline CDR1 and CDR2 sequences are DFQATT and SNEGSKA (reference sequence).

This chain joins TRBV20-1 and TRBJ2-2; no reliable D call. Per germline, CDR1 DFQATT and CDR2 SNEGSKA (reference sequence). V was trimmed by 4 bases and J by 3 bases, leaving 9 bases between them. CDR3 length equals 13 residues. CDR3 amino acids: CSAMYADTGELFF. In DNA, the CDR3 is TGCAGTGCTATGTATGCAGACACCGGGGAGCTGTTTTTT.

The chain links TRBV10-3 to TRBJ2-3, with D uncertain. Trimming stripped 2 bases from V and 2 bases from J, with 11 bases between. This CDR3 spans 15 amino acids. Germline CDR1 reads ENHRY; CDR2 reads SYGVKD. CDR3 sequence (DNA): TGTGCCATCAGTGAGCCCTTTGGGATCACAGATACGCAGTATTTT. Amino acids: CAISEPFGITDTQYF.

This clonotype was observed a few times. The rearrangement links TRBV7-2 to TRBJ2-3, with D possibly matching TRBD2 (5 bases). Germline CDR1 reads SGHTA; CDR2 reads FQGNSA. The CDR3 has 12 amino acids. The V gene lost 8 bases and the J gene lost 6 bases, with 12 bases spanning the gap. DNA for the CDR3: TGTGCCAGCTCCCTAGCCCCGGATACGCAGTATTTT. Translated: CASSLAPDTQYF.

The chain combines TRBV20-1 with TRBJ1-2; no definite D call. V shed 1 base and J shed 4 bases, with 10 bases lying between them. Germline values: CDR1 DFQATT, CDR2 SNEGSKA (reference sequence). The CDR3 loop spans 13 amino acids. CDR3: CSARGSASYGYTF. In DNA, the CDR3 is TGCAGTGCTAGAGGCAGCGCGAGCTATGGCTACACCTTC.

The sample holds many counts of this clonotype. The rearrangement links TRBV19 to TRBJ2-1, with 9 bases aligning to TRBD2. The CDR3 extends over 16 amino acids. The germline gives CDR1 LNHDA, CDR2 SQIVND (reference sequence). After removal of 5 bases from V and 6 bases from J, the junction contained 11 bases not matched to a gene. The CDR3 DNA follows: TGTGCCAGTAGTTACCAAGCGGGGGGTACATTCAATGAGCAGTTCTTC. This sequence encodes CASSYQAGGTFNEQFF.

This clonotype occurred many times. This rearrangement joins TRBV6-2 or TRBV6-3 to TRBJ2-1; 10 bases match TRBD2. V gave up 8 bases and J gave up 5 bases; unmatched junction bases: 6. The CDR3 runs to 14 residues. The germline CDR1 and CDR2 sequences are MNHEY and SVGEGT. For the CDR3, the DNA is TGTGCCAGCGGTCTAGCGGGAGCGGACAATGAGCAGTTCTTC. Translation: CASGLAGADNEQFF.

This clonotype was picked up a small number of times. This sequence joins TRBV30 and TRBJ1-1; D gene uncertain. The V end was cut by 4 bases, the J end by 4 bases, with 16 bases between. CDR3 length: 14 residues. Germline CDR1 and CDR2: GTSNPN and SVGIG (reference sequence). CDR3 region: CAWIRLGSGTEAFF. CDR3 DNA: TGTGCCTGGATCCGACTGGGGTCCGGCACTGAAGCTTTCTTT.

The V call is TRBV28, the J call TRBJ2-7, with 7 bases that match TRBD2. With 10 bases clipped from V and 6 bases from J, the junction kept 9 bases outside the gene matches. The CDR3 extends over 12 amino acids. Germline V gene lookup returns CDR1 MDHEN and CDR2 SYDVKM. This CDR3 is CATRDYGSEQYF. CDR3 nucleotides: TGTGCCACCCGGGACTACGGTTCCGAGCAGTACTTC.

This sequence joins TRBV20-1 and TRBJ2-5; maybe TRBD2 (5 bases). The CDR3 has 12 residues. V lost 3 bases, J lost 2 bases, and 7 bases lay in between. CDR1 is DFQATT and CDR2 is SNEGSKA in the germline V gene (reference sequence). CDR3 in DNA: TGCAGTGCTAGTCGCGGGCAAGAGACCCAGTACTTC. Its protein is CSASRGQETQYF.

Many counts were recorded for this clonotype. This chain uses TRBV7-9 with TRBJ2-2; D gene ambiguous. CDR3 size: 13 residues. Germline assignment: CDR1 SEHNR and CDR2 FQNEAQ (reference sequence). The V gene lost 2 bases and the J gene lost 6 bases, with 7 bases spanning the gap. CDR3 loop: CASSLSPAGELFF. CDR3 nucleotide sequence: TGTGCCAGCAGCTTAAGCCCCGCCGGGGAGCTGTTTTTT. The variable domain in full, completed from reference TRBV7-9 and TRBJ2-2, reads DTGVSQNPRHKITKRGQNVTFRCDPISEHNRLYWYRQTLGQGPEFLTYFQNEAQLEKSRLLSDRFSAERPKGSFSTLEIQRTEQGDSAMYLCASSLSPAGELFFGEGSRLTVL.

This clonotype was observed a handful of times. This chain connects TRBV12-3 or TRBV12-4 to TRBJ2-1; D could derive from TRBD1 or TRBD2 (5 bases each). The CDR3 runs to 14 residues. Trimming pared 5 bases from V and 5 bases from J, leaving 13 bases between. The CDR3, as DNA: TGTGCCAGCAGTCCGCTGGGGGAGAACAATGAGCAGTTCTTC. This codes for CASSPLGENNEQFF.

There are a few counts of this clonotype. The chain couples TRBV18 to TRBJ1-6; D is undetermined. V was clipped by 3 bases and J by 5 bases, with 11 bases between them. Germline loops: CDR1 KGHSH, CDR2 LQKENI. There are 15 residues in the CDR3. CDR3 amino acids: CASSPGGMNNSPLHF. CDR3 sequence (DNA): TGTGCCAGCTCACCTGGAGGGATGAATAATTCACCCCTCCACTTT.